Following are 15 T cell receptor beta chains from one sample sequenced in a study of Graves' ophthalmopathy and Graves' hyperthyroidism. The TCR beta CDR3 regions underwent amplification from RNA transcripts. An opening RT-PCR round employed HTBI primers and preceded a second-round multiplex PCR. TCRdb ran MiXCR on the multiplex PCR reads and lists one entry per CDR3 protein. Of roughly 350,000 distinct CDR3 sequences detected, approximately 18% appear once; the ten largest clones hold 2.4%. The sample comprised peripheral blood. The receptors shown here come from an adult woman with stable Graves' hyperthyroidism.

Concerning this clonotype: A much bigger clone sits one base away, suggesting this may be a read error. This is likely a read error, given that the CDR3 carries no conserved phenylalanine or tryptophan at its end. The chain's CDR3 is CASSPHLSNTGELFL. The CDR3 coding sequence is TGTGCCAGCAGCCCCCATCTTTCGAACACCGGGGAGCTGTTTTTG. This sequence joins TRBV7-9 and TRBJ2-2; the D is unclear. V lost 5 bases and J 0 bases, leaving 10 bases between the germline ends. This CDR3 is 15 amino acids long. Germline V gene sequence: CDR1 SEHNR, CDR2 FQNEAQ (reference sequence).

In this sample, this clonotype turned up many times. CDR3 loop: CASIRTGLNTEAFF. The CDR3 DNA sequence: TGTGCCAGCATTCGGACAGGGCTGAACACTGAAGCTTTCTTT. The chain uses TRBV6-2 or TRBV6-3 and TRBJ1-1; TRBD1 agrees at 8 bases. After removal of 7 bases from V and 0 bases from J, the junction contained 4 bases not matched to a gene. This CDR3 region has 14 residues. Germline CDR1 is MNHEY and CDR2 is SVGEGT.

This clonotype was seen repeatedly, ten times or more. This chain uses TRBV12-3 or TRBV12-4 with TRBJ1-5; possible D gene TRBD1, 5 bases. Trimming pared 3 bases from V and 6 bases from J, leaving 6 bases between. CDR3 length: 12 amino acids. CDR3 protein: CASSFGGQPQHF. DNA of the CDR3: TGTGCCAGCAGTTTTGGGGGTCAGCCCCAGCATTTT.

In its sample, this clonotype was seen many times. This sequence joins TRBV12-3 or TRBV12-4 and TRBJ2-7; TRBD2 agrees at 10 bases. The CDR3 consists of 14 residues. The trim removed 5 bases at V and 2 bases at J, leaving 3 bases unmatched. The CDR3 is CASSQSGRAYEQYF. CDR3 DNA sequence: TGTGCCAGCAGTCAAAGCGGGAGGGCCTACGAGCAGTACTTC.

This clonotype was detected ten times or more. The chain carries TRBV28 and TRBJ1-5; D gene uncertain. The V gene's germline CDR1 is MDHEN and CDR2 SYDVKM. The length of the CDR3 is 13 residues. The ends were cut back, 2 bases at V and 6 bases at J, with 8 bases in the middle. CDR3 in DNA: TGTGCCAGCAGTTTAGAGTGGGGTCAGCCCCAGCATTTT. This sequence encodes CASSLEWGQPQHF.

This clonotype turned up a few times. The CDR3 spells CASSLTWSQETQYF. In nucleotides, the CDR3 is TGTGCCAGCAGTTTAACATGGTCTCAAGAGACCCAGTACTTC. The rearrangement joins TRBV27 to TRBJ2-5; D unclear. The germline CDR1 and CDR2 sequences are MNHEY and SMNVEV (reference sequence). This CDR3 contains 14 residues. V was pared by 2 bases and J by 2 bases, with 9 bases between.

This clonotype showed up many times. CDR3 region: CASSLVTSGNSYEQYF. For the CDR3, the DNA is TGTGCCAGCAGCTTAGTGACTAGCGGGAACTCCTACGAGCAGTACTTC. The V call is TRBV11-2, the J call TRBJ2-7; 11 bases align to TRBD2. Germline lookup yields CDR1 SGHAT and CDR2 FQNNGV. J lost 0 bases, V lost 1 base, and 2 bases had no gene match. The CDR3 contains 16 residues.

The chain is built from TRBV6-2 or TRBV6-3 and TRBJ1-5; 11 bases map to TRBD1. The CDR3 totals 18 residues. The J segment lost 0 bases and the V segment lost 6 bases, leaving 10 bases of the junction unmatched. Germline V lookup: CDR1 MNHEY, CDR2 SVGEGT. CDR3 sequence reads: CASRPRGQGVYSNQPQHF. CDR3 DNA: TGTGCCAGCAGACCGAGGGGACAGGGGGTTTATAGCAATCAGCCCCAGCATTTT.

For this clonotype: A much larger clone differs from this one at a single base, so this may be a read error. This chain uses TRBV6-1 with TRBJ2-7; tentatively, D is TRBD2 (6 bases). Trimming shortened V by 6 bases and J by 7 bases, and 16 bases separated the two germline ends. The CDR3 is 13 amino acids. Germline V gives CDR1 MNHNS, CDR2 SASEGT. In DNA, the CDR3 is TGTGCCAGCAGCCGGGACTTGAACAATGAGCAGTACTTC. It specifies CASSRDLNNEQYF.

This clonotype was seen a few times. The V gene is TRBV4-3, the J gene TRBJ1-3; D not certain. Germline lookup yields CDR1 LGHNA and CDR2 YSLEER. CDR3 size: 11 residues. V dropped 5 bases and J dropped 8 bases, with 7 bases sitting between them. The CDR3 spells CASSGYYTIYF. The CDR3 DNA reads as TGCGCCAGCAGCGGCTATTACACCATATATTTT.

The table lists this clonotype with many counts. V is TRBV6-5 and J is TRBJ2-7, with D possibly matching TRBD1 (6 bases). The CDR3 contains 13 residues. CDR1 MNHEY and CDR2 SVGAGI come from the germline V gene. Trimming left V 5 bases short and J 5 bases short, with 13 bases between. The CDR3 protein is CASSPGTLDEQYF. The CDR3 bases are TGTGCCAGCAGTCCCGGGACACTCGACGAGCAGTACTTC.

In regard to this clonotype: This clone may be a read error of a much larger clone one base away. The CDR3 loop reads CASSDSIGGLAKNIKYF. The CDR3 nucleotides read TGTGCCAGCAGTGACTCGATCGGGGGCTTAGCCAAAAACATTAAGTACTTC. The gene calls are TRBV6-4 and TRBJ2-4; either TRBD1 or TRBD2 may supply D (6 bases each). Germline CDR1 and CDR2: MRHNA and SNTAGT. The CDR3 runs 17 residues.

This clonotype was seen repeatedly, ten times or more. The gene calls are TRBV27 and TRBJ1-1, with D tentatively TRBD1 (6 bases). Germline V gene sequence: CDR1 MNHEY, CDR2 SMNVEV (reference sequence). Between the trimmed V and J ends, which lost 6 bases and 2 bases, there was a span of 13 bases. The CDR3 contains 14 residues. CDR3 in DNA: TGTGCCAGCAGCCCCCTGACAGGCAACACTGAAGCTTTCTTT. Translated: CASSPLTGNTEAFF.

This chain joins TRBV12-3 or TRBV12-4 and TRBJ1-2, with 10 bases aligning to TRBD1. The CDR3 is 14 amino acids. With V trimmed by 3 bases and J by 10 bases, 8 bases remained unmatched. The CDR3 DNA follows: TGTGCCAGCAGTTTCGGGACAGGGGCTTTTGACTACACCTTC. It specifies CASSFGTGAFDYTF.

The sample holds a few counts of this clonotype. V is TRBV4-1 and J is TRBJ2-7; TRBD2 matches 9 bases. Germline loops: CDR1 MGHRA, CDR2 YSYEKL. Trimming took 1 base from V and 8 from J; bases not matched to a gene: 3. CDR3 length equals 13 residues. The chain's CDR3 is CASSQAASGKQYF. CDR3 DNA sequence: TGCGCCAGCAGCCAAGCAGCTAGCGGGAAGCAGTACTTC.